Shown below are 6 T cell receptor beta chains from a single sample sequenced in a study of blood T cell repertoires in COVID-19 (dated by TCRdb to the early 2020s). Preparation of the library involved the immunoSEQ multiplex PCR assay. This immuneACCESS table, as held by TCRdb, lists in-frame sequences with V and J called but not all clones. Of the missing ones, under half trace to an unresolved V gene in checked studies; the others have no known cause. The table for this sample lists roughly 280,000 clones; 88% of them were counted only once. The ten biggest clones cover less than 3% of the sample. The sequencing sample was made of PBMCs or T cells enriched from blood (not recorded which). Every receptor here comes from a woman between 45 and 65 years old who had recovered from COVID-19.

V and J are TRBV19 and TRBJ1-5, with 9 nucleotides matching TRBD1. This CDR3 is built from 15 residues. Losses at the gene ends were 1 base for V and 6 bases for J; bases not matched to a gene: 4. Germline CDR1 is LNHDA and CDR2 is SQIVND (reference sequence). CDR3 bases: TGTGCCAGTAGTATAGGGGGGACAGGGACTCAGCCCCAGCATTTT. Its translation: CASSIGGTGTQPQHF. The whole variable domain, filled in from reference TRBV19 and TRBJ1-5, reads DGGITQSPKYLFRKEGQNVTLSCEQNLNHDAMYWYRQDPGQGLRLIYYSQIVNDFQKGDIAEGYSVSREKKESFPLTVTSAQKNPTAFYLCASSIGGTGTQPQHFGDGTRLSIL.

The chain couples TRBV25-1 to TRBJ1-4; 7 nucleotides line up with TRBD1. Unmatched junction bases numbered 9, after V lost 6 bases and J lost 5 bases. Looked up from germline, CDR1 is MGHDK and CDR2 is SYGVNS. The CDR3 spans 15 residues. The CDR3 DNA is TGTGCCAGCAGCCCTTCCGGGACAGACAATGAAAAACTGTTTTTT. This sequence encodes CASSPSGTDNEKLFF.

Here the CDR3 DNA reads TGTGCCAGCAGCTCCGACAGCGGGGGAACCGGGGAGCTGTTTTTT. Protein product: CASSSDSGGTGELFF. The chain employs TRBV7-2 and TRBJ2-2, with 8 nucleotides matching TRBD2. Germline CDR1 is SGHTA and CDR2 is FQGNSA. The CDR3 contains 15 residues. V shed 4 bases and J 5 bases; nucleotides not matched to a gene: 6. The whole variable domain, remainder taken from reference TRBV7-2 and TRBJ2-2, is GAGVSQSPSNKVTEKGKDVELRCDPISGHTALYWYRQSLGQGLEFLIYFQGNSAPDKSGLPSDRFSAERTGGSVSTLTIQRTQQEDSAVYLCASSSDSGGTGELFFGEGSRLTVL.

This clone was observed a few times. V usage is TRBV30 and J usage is TRBJ1-2; 7 nucleotides agree with TRBD1. J lost 5 bases, V lost 3 bases, and 12 bases had no gene match. CDR1 and CDR2 from the germline V gene are GTSNPN and SVGIG (reference sequence). The CDR3 runs 15 residues. CDR3 DNA: TGTGCCTGGAGGAAACATCCGGGACAGCATTATGGCTACACCTTC. This gives the protein CAWRKHPGQHYGYTF.

The chain uses TRBV28 and TRBJ1-1; 7 bases are a match to TRBD1. J was trimmed by 4 bases and V by 10 bases; bases with no gene match: 18. Germline CDR1 is MDHEN and CDR2 is SYDVKM. This CDR3 has 16 residues. The CDR3 nucleotides are TGTGCCACCGCTAACTCACAGGGGAGAGGGGGCACTGAAGCTTTCTTT. Translated: CATANSQGRGGTEAFF.

The chain joins TRBV6-5 to TRBJ2-1, with TRBD1 matching 10 bases. CDR1 is MNHEY and CDR2 is SVGAGI in the germline V gene. The trim removed 8 bases at V and 6 bases at J, leaving 7 bases unmatched. The CDR3 is 14 amino acids. The CDR3 loop reads CASGTGVGINEQFF. DNA for the CDR3: TGTGCCAGCGGGACAGGGGTGGGAATCAATGAGCAGTTCTTC.